This TCR beta chain comes out of a study of vaccination and CD4 T cells after COVID-19. Study as a whole: The stimulating agents, overlapping spike peptides, came from SARS-CoV-2, HCoV-NL63, HCoV-OC43 and HCoV-229E.

V shed 2 bases, J shed 7 bases, and the junction held 8 bases outside the gene matches. The CDR3 consists of 15 residues. CDR1 is DFQATT, CDR2 SNEGSKA, per germline (reference sequence). The Oncomine TCR Beta short-read assay generated sequence data from the DNA of cultured CD4+ T cells. MiXCR, applied by TCRdb to the PCR reads, yields one record per CDR3 protein. The table includes 6,000 to 7,500 distinct CDR3 sequences, roughly 35% detected once. This clonotype appeared a few times. As yet, its antigen is unknown. This sample's treatment: approximately 10-day PBMC culture with coronavirus spike peptide pools or control peptides (ViraFEST assay). Gathered ahead of the COVID-19 pandemic (2011-2018) were the CD4+ T cells of the unexposed donor. Peptide pool stimulation in ViraFEST expanded antigen-specific T cells, whose TCRs were then sequenced.

J is TRBJ2-1 and V is TRBV20-1; 10 bases are shared with TRBD1. The TCR originated in a human donor in good health. The sequenced sample consisted of CD4+ T cells from blood, cultured in vitro. The CDR3 loop reads CSARPVGTGANEQFF. The CDR3 DNA is TGCAGTGCTAGACCAGTGGGGACAGGGGCGAATGAGCAGTTCTTC.